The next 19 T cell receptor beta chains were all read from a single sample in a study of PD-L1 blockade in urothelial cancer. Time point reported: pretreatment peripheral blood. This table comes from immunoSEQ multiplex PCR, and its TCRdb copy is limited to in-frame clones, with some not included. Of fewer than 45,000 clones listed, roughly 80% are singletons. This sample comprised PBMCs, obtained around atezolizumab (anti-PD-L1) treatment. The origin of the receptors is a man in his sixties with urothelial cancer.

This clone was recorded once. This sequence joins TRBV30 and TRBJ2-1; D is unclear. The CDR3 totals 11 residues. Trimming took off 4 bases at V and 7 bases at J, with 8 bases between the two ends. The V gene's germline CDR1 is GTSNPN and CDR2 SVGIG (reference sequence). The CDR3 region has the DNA TGTGCCTGGACCACAACGAATGAGCAGTTCTTC. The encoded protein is CAWTTTNEQFF.

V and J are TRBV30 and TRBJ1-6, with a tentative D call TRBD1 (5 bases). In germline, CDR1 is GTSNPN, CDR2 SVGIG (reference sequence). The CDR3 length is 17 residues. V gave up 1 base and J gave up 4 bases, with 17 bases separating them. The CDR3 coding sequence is TGTGCCTGGAGTGACGGGGGGATGCGGGCGTATAATTCACCCCTCCACTTT. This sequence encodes CAWSDGGMRAYNSPLHF.

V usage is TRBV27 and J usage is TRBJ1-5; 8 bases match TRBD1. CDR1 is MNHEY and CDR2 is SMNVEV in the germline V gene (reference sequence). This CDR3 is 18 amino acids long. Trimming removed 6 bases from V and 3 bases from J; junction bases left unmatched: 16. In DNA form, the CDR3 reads TGTGCCAGCAGCCCTGGGGTCTTCTACAGGGGGTCCAATCAGCCCCAGCATTTT. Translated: CASSPGVFYRGSNQPQHF.

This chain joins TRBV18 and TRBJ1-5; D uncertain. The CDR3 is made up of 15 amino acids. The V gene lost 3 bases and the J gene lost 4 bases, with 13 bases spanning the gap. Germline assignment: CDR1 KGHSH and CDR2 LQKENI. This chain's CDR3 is CASSPPDGSNQPQHF. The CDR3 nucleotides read TGTGCCAGCTCACCGCCTGATGGGAGTAATCAGCCCCAGCATTTT.

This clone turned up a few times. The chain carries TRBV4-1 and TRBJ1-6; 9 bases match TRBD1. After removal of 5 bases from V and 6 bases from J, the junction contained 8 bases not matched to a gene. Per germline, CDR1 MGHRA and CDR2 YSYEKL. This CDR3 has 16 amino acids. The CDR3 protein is CASSGGQGRINSPLHF. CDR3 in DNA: TGCGCCAGCAGCGGAGGACAGGGGCGGATTAATTCACCCCTCCACTTT.

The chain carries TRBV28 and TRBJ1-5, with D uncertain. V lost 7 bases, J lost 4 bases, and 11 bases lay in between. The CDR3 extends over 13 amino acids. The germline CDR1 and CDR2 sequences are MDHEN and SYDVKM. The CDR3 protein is CASTRNPNQPQHF. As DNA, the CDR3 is TGTGCCAGCACCAGGAATCCGAATCAGCCCCAGCATTTT.

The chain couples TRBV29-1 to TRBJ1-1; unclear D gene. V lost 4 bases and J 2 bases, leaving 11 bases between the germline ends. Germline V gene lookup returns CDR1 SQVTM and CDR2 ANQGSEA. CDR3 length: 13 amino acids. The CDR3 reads CSVVISGNTEAFF. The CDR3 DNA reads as TGCAGCGTTGTCATCTCAGGCAACACTGAAGCTTTCTTT. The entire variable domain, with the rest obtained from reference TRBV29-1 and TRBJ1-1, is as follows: SAVISQKPSRDICQRGTSLTIQCQVDSQVTMMFWYRQQPGQSLTLIATANQGSEATYESGFVIDKFPISRPNLTFSTLTVSNMSPEDSSIYLCSVVISGNTEAFFGQGTRLTVV.

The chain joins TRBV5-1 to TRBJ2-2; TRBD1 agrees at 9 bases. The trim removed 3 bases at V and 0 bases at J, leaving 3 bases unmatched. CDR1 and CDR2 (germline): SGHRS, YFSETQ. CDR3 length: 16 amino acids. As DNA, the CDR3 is TGCGCCAGCAGCTCGGACAGGGGTACGAACACCGGGGAGCTGTTTTTT. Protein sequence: CASSSDRGTNTGELFF.

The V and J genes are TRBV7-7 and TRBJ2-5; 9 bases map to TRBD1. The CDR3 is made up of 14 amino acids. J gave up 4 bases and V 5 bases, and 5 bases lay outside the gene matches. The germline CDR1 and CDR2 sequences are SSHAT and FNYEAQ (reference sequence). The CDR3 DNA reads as TGTGCCAGCAGCCGCACAGGGGGCGTAGAGACCCAGTACTTC. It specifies CASSRTGGVETQYF. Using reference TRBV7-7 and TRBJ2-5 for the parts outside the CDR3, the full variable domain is GAGVSQSPRYKVTKRGQDVTLRCDPISSHATLYWYQQALGQGPEFLTYFNYEAQPDKSGLPSDRFSAERPEGSISTLTIQRTEQRDSAMYRCASSRTGGVETQYFGPGTRLLVL.

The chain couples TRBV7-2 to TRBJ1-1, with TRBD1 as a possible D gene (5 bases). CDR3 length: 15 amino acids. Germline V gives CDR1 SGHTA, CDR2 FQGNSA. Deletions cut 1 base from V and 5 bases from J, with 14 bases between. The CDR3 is CASSLGGTGLTEAFF. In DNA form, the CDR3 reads TGTGCCAGCAGCTTAGGGGGGACGGGACTAACTGAAGCTTTCTTT.

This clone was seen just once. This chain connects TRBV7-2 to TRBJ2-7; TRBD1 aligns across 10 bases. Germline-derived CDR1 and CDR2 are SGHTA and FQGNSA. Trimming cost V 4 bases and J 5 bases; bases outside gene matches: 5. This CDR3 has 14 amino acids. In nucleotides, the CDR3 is TGTGCCAGCAGCTCCTACGGGACAGGGGACGAGCAGTACTTC. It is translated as CASSSYGTGDEQYF.

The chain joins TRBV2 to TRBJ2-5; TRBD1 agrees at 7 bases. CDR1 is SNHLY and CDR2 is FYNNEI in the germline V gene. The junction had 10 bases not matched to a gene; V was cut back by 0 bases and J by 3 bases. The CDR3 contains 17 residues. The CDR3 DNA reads TGTGCCAGCAGTGAAGCGTCTTTAGGGACAGTGGAAGAGACCCAGTACTTC. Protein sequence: CASSEASLGTVEETQYF.

CDR3 amino acids: CASSLAMGLGNTIYF. In nucleotides, the CDR3 is TGTGCCAGCAGCTTAGCAATGGGGCTCGGAAACACCATATATTTT. V and J are TRBV7-2 and TRBJ1-3, with a tentative D call TRBD1 (5 bases). The CDR3 consists of 15 residues. Trimming stripped 0 bases from V and 4 bases from J, with 10 bases between. CDR1 and CDR2 from the germline V gene are SGHTA and FQGNSA.

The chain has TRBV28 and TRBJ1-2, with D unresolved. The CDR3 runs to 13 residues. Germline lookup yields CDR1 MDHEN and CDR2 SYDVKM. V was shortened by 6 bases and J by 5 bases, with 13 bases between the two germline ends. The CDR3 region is CASSVRGSYGYTF. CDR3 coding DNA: TGTGCCAGCAGCGTACGCGGCAGTTATGGCTACACCTTC.

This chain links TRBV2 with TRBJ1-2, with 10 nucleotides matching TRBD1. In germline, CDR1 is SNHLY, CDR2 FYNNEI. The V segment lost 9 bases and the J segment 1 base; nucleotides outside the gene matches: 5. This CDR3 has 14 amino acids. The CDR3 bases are TGTGCCAGTCAAGGGGACAGGGGTAACTATGGCTACACCTTC. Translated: CASQGDRGNYGYTF.

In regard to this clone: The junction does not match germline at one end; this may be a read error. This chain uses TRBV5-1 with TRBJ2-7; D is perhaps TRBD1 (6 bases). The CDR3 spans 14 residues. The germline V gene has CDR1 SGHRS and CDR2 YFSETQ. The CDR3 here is CASRLDSTTYEQYF. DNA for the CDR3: TGCGCCAGCAGATTGGACAGTACAACCTACGAGCAGTACTTC.

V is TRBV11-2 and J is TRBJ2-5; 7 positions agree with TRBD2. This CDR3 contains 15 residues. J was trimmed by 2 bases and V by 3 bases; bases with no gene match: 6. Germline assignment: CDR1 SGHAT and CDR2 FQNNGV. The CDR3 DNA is TGTGCCAGCAGCTTGGTGGCGGGAGAACAAGAGACCCAGTACTTC. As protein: CASSLVAGEQETQYF.

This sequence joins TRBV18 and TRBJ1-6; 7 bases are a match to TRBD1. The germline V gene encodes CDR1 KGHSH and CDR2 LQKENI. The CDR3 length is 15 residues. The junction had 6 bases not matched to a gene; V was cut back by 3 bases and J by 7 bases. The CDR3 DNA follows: TGTGCCAGCTCACCTTTGGGACAGACGAATTCACCCCTCCACTTT. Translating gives CASSPLGQTNSPLHF.

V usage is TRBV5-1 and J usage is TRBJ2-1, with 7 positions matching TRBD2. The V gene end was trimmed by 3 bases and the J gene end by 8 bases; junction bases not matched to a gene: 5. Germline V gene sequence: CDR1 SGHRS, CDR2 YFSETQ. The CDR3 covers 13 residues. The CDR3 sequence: CASSSAGRDEQFF. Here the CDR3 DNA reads TGCGCCAGCAGCTCCGCGGGGAGGGATGAGCAGTTCTTC.